There are a few counts of the clone carrying this TCR beta chain. Antigen unknown. V shed 3 bases and J shed 1 base, with 19 bases lying between them. Germline V lookup: CDR1 LNHNV, CDR2 YYDKDF (reference sequence). This CDR3 region has 17 residues. The assay that was used to sequence DNA from cultured CD4+ T cells was the Oncomine TCR Beta short-read assay. TCRdb recomputed calls from the PCR reads with MiXCR, one row per CDR3 protein. The table includes approximately 10,000 distinct CDR3 sequences, approximately 55% detected once. This entry comes from a study of vaccination and CD4 T cells after COVID-19. The treatment here: roughly ten-day PBMC culture with coronavirus spike peptide pools or control peptides (ViraFEST assay).

The J gene is TRBJ2-7, the V gene TRBV15; no clear D. The receptor comes from a human donor who had recovered from COVID-19. The sequenced material came from CD4+ T cells from blood, cultured in vitro. CDR3 region: CATSRDDFLGRSYEQYF. CDR3 DNA: TGTGCCACCAGCAGGGATGACTTTTTAGGCAGATCCTACGAGCAGTACTTC.